This T cell receptor (beta chain) comes out of a study of response to subunit inactivated influenza vaccine. Study-level results: Authors suggested few new T cells are recruited by each seasonal influenza vaccination.

TCRdb re-called the RT-PCR reads with MiXCR, one entry per CDR3 protein. The sample contains more than 550,000 distinct CDR3 sequences, over 9% of which appear only once. CDR3 length: 16 amino acids. Germline V gene data show CDR1 as SNHLY and CDR2 as FYNNEI. Trimming left V 6 bases short and J 5 bases short, with 20 bases between. Points on this clonotype: The antigen is not known.

These data also featured in a second study, about T cells expressing NK-cell markers. That source adds: The cDNA for TCR beta came from 5'RACE template switching with UMIs. There were seven HCMV-seropositive donors and one seronegative donor among the eight sequenced. Restriction of the sorted population to alpha-beta TCR T cells was achieved in several experiments with an anti-gamma-delta TCR antibody. There were a few donors in whom these clonotypes also led the CD3+CD56-NKG2C+ fraction.

This sequence was found in a man in his fifties or sixties who received an inactivated influenza vaccine. Sample: PBMCs from blood, taken on the day of vaccination. The rearrangement joins TRBV2 to TRBJ2-1, with D possibly TRBD2 on 6 matching bases. CDR3 in amino acids: CASSPNSGLINNEQFF. CDR3 coding DNA: TGTGCCAGCAGCCCTAACTCGGGACTCATAAACAATGAGCAGTTCTTC. The full variable domain, its missing parts supplied by reference TRBV2 and TRBJ2-1, is EPEVTQTPSHQVTQMGQEVILRCVPISNHLYFYWYRQILGQKVEFLVSFYNNEISEKSEIFDDQFSVERPDGSNFTLKIRSTKLEDSAMYFCASSPNSGLINNEQFFGPGTRLTVL.